What follows describes a single T cell receptor (beta chain). This table comes from immunoSEQ multiplex PCR, and its TCRdb copy is limited to in-frame clones, with some not included. This sample has about 32,000 clones, with about 84% found just once. These data come from a study of OX40 agonist ivuxolimab in advanced cancers. This CDR3 contains 15 residues. Germline V gene lookup returns CDR1 MGHRA and CDR2 YSYEKL. Trimming pared 0 bases from V and 1 base from J, leaving 10 bases between. The chain combines TRBV4-1 with TRBJ2-7; D is unresolved. The specimen was CD4+ or CD8+ T cells sorted from blood, collected in a trial of the OX40 agonist ivuxolimab. The sequence came from an adult with an advanced solid tumor such as melanoma, head and neck, liver or kidney cancer. CDR3 nucleotides: TGCGCCAGCAGCCAAGAGGATGCCCCTTCCTACGAGCAGTACTTC. Translation: CASSQEDAPSYEQYF.